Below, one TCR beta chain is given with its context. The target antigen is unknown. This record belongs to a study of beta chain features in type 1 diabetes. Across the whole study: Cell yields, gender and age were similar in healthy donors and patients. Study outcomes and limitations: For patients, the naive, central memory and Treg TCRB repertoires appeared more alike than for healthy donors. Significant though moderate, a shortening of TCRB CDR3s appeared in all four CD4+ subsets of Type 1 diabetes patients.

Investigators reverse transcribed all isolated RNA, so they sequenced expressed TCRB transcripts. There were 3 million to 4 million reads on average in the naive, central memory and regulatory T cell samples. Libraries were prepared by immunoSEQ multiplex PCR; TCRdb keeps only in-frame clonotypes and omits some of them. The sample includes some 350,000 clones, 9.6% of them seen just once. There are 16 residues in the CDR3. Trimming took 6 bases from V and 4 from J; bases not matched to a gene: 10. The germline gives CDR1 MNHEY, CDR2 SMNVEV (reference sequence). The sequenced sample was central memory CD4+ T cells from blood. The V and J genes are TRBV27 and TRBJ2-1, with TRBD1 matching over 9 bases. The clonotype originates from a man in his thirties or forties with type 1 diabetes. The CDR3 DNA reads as TGTGCCAGCAGCTTCCTCGGGACAGGGATTTACAATGAGCAGTTCTTC. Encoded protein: CASSFLGTGIYNEQFF.